This T cell receptor (beta chain) was sequenced during a study of vaccination and CD4 T cells after COVID-19. An Oncomine TCR Beta short-read assay was used to sequence the DNA from cultured CD4+ T cells. DNA came from CD4+ T cells after culture. Each CDR3 protein gets one entry after TCRdb re-called the PCR reads with MiXCR. The table includes thousands of distinct CDR3 sequences, 36% detected once. Broader study findings: This study had few convalescent patients and no early post-infection samples.

By share, this clonotype ranks as medium-sized. Its antigen is not identified. V was trimmed by 7 bases and J by 0 bases, leaving 8 bases between them. The CDR3 has 13 residues. CDR1 is KGHDR, CDR2 SFDVKD, per germline. Treatment reported: approximately 9-day PBMC culture with coronavirus spike peptide pools or control peptides (ViraFEST assay). The unexposed donor gave CD4+ T cells before the COVID-19 pandemic (2011-2018). Expanded clonotypes were found by TCR sequencing after peptide-pool stimulation (ViraFEST). Sequenced material: CD4+ T cells from blood, cultured in vitro. This receptor was taken from a human donor in good health. V is TRBV24-1 and J is TRBJ1-1; no firm D call. CDR3 DNA: TGTGCCACCAGCTCTTCGGTGAACACTGAAGCTTTCTTT. It codes for CATSSSVNTEAFF.